The next 8 T cell receptor beta chains were all read from a single sample in a study of shared clonotypes between healthy human individuals. This table comes from immunoSEQ multiplex PCR, and its TCRdb copy is limited to in-frame clones, with some not included. Counted here are 550,000 to 650,000 clones, 95% to 96% occurring once; the ten biggest clones make up about 0.12%. As defined, naive CD8 cells were CD45RO-negative and positively selected for CCR7, with terminally differentiated effector memory CD45RA+ cells excluded. Sequenced sample: naive CD8+ T cells sorted from blood. These receptors were taken from a woman in her twenties or thirties in good health.

The chain links TRBV11-1 to TRBJ2-7; 7 nucleotides align to TRBD1. V shed 5 bases and J 3 bases; nucleotides not matched to a gene: 7. The CDR3 spans 14 residues. Germline V CDR1 and CDR2: SGHAT, FQDESV (reference sequence). The CDR3 bases are TGTGCCAGCAGCACCCCCGGGACAGACTACGAGCAGTACTTC. It codes for CASSTPGTDYEQYF.

This clone was counted a single time. V and J are TRBV7-6 and TRBJ2-1; no clear D gene. CDR1 and CDR2 from the germline V gene are SGHVS and FNYEAQ. This CDR3 has 13 residues. Trimming removed 2 bases from V and 5 bases from J, with 7 bases in between. This chain's CDR3 is CASSLNPNNEQFF. As DNA, the CDR3 is TGTGCCAGCAGCTTAAACCCAAACAATGAGCAGTTCTTC.

This chain connects TRBV9 to TRBJ2-7; the match to TRBD2 covers 13 bases. Per the germline V gene, CDR1 is SGDLS and CDR2 is YYNGEE. The ends lost 3 bases at V and 4 bases at J; junction bases unmatched: 10. This CDR3 has 17 amino acids. This chain's CDR3 is CASSGGLAGDGTYEQYF. In nucleotides, the CDR3 is TGTGCCAGCAGCGGAGGACTAGCGGGAGATGGCACTTACGAGCAGTACTTC. The whole variable domain, remainder taken from reference TRBV9 and TRBJ2-7, is DSGVTQTPKHLITATGQRVTLRCSPRSGDLSVYWYQQSLDQGLQFLIQYYNGEERAKGNILERFSAQQFPDLHSELNLSSLELGDSALYFCASSGGLAGDGTYEQYFGPGTRLTVT.

The V gene is TRBV28, the J gene TRBJ2-7; 9 bases align to TRBD2. The CDR3 sequence is 15 residues long. Germline lookup yields CDR1 MDHEN and CDR2 SYDVKM. V shed 3 bases and J 2 bases; nucleotides not matched to a gene: 5. CDR3 DNA sequence: TGTGCCAGCAGTTTGGGACTAGCTTTTACCTACGAGCAGTACTTC. Residues: CASSLGLAFTYEQYF.

The gene calls are TRBV5-6 and TRBJ2-7, with 9 bases aligning to TRBD1. Germline V gene lookup returns CDR1 SGHDT and CDR2 YYEEEE. With V trimmed by 4 bases and J by 5 bases, 7 bases remained unmatched. The CDR3 has 14 residues. CDR3 residues: CASSPPGQGDEQYF. CDR3 in DNA: TGTGCCAGCAGCCCCCCGGGACAGGGTGACGAGCAGTACTTC.

This chain joins TRBV7-9 and TRBJ2-1; TRBD1 matches at 7 bases. Germline lookup yields CDR1 SEHNR and CDR2 FQNEAQ (reference sequence). This CDR3 is 14 amino acids long. V shed 3 bases, J shed 5 bases, and the junction held 4 bases outside the gene matches. The CDR3: CASSFRTGNNEQFF. For the CDR3, the DNA is TGTGCCAGCAGCTTCAGGACAGGAAACAATGAGCAGTTCTTC. Combining the CDR3 with reference TRBV7-9 and TRBJ2-1 gives the whole variable domain DTGVSQNPRHKITKRGQNVTFRCDPISEHNRLYWYRQTLGQGPEFLTYFQNEAQLEKSRLLSDRFSAERPKGSFSTLEIQRTEQGDSAMYLCASSFRTGNNEQFFGPGTRLTVL.

Here the CDR3 reads CASSNGGGRGVRGTDTQYF. Written as DNA, the CDR3 is TGTGCCAGCAGCAACGGAGGGGGGAGAGGGGTGCGGGGCACAGATACGCAGTATTTT. J is TRBJ2-3 and V is TRBV11-2; either TRBD1 or TRBD2 may supply D (6 bases each). Trimming shortened V by 5 bases and J by 1 base, and 25 bases separated the two germline ends. The germline CDR1 and CDR2 sequences are SGHAT and FQNNGV. This CDR3 region has 19 residues.

This chain connects TRBV29-1 to TRBJ2-3; D tentatively reads TRBD1 or TRBD2 (5 bases each). CDR3 size: 14 residues. Germline V gives CDR1 SQVTM, CDR2 ANQGSEA. Trimming took 3 bases from V and 0 from J, leaving 10 bases between them. The CDR3 region is CSVDGGVSTDTQYF. The CDR3 DNA sequence: TGCAGCGTTGATGGGGGTGTTAGCACAGATACGCAGTATTTT.